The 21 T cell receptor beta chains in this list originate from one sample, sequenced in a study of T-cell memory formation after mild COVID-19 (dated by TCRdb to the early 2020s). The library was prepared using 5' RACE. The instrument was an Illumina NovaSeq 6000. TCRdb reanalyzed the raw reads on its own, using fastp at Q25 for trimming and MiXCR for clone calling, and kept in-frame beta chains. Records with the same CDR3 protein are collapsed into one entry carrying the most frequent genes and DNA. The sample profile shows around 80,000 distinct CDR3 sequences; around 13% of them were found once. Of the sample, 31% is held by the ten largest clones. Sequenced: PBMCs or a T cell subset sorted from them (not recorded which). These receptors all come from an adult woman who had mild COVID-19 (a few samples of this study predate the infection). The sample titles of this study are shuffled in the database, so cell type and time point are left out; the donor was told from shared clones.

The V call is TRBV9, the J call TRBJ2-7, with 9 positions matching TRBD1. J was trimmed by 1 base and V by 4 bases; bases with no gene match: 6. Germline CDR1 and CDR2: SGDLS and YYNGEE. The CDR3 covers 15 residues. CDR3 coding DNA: TGTGCCAGCAGCCTCGGGACAGGGTTTTCCTACGAGCAGTACTTC. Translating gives CASSLGTGFSYEQYF. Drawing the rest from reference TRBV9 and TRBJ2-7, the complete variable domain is DSGVTQTPKHLITATGQRVTLRCSPRSGDLSVYWYQQSLDQGLQFLIQYYNGEERAKGNILERFSAQQFPDLHSELNLSSLELGDSALYFCASSLGTGFSYEQYFGPGTRLTVT.

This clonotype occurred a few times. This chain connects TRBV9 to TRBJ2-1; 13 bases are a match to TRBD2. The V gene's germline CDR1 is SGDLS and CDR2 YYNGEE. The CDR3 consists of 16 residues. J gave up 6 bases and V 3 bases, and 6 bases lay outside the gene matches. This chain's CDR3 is CASSAGTSGNFNEQFF. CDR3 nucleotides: TGTGCCAGCAGCGCCGGGACTAGCGGGAACTTCAATGAGCAGTTCTTC.

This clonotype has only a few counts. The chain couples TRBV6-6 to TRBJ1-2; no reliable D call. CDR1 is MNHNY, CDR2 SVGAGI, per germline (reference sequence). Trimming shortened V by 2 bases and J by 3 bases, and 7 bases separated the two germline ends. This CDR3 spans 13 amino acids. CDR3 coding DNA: TGTGCCAGCAGTTACACGGCAGACTATGGCTACACCTTC. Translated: CASSYTADYGYTF.

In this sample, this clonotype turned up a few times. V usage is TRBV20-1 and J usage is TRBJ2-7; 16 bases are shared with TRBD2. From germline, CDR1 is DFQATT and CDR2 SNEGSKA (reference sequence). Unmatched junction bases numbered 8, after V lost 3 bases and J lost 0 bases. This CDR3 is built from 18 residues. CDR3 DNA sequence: TGCAGTGCTAGGGGACTAGCGGGAGGGATAACGAGCTCCTACGAGCAGTACTTC. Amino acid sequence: CSARGLAGGITSSYEQYF.

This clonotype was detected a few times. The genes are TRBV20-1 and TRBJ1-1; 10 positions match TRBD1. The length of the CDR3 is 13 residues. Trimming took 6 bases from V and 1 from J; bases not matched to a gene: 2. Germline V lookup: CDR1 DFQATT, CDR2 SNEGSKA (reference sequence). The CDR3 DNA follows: TGCAGTGCAAGGGACAGGGGGAACACTGAAGCTTTCTTT. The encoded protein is CSARDRGNTEAFF.

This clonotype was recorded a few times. The DNA of the CDR3 is TGTGCCACCAGGGGTACCGGGACAGGCTCCTACGAGCAGTACTTC. Its translation is CATRGTGTGSYEQYF. V gene TRBV15 combines with J gene TRBJ2-7; 8 bases align to TRBD1. The CDR3 runs 15 residues. V was pared by 6 bases and J by 0 bases, with 7 bases of the junction left unmatched. Germline CDR1 is LNHNV and CDR2 is YYDKDF (reference sequence).

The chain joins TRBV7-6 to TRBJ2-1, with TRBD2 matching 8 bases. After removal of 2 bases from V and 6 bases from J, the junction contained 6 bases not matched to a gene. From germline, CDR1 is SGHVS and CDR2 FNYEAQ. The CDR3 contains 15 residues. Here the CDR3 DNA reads TGTGCCAGCAGCTTATTAGGCGGGGGGTTCAATGAGCAGTTCTTC. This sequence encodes CASSLLGGGFNEQFF.

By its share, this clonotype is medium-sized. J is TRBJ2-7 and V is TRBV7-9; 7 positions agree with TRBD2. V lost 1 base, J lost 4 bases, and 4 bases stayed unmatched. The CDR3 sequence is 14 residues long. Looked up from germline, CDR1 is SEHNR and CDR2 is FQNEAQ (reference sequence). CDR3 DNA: TGTGCCAGCAGCTTAGAGGGCGGGAGTTACGAGCAGTACTTC. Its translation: CASSLEGGSYEQYF.

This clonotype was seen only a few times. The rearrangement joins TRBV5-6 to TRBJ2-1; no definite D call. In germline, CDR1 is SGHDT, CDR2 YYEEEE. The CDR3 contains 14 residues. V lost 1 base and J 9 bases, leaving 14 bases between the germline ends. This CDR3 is CASSLIVTSGEQFF. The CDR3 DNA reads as TGTGCCAGCAGCTTGATAGTGACCTCCGGTGAGCAGTTCTTC. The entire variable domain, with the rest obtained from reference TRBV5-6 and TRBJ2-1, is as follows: DAGVTQSPTHLIKTRGQQVTLRCSPKSGHDTVSWYQQALGQGPQFIFQYYEEEERQRGNFPDRFSGHQFPNYSSELNVNALLLGDSALYLCASSLIVTSGEQFFGPGTRLTVL.

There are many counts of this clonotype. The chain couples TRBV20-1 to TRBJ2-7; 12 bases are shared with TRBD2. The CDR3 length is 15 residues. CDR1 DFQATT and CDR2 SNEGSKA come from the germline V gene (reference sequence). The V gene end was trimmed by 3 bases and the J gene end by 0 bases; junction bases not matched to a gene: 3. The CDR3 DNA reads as TGCAGTGCTAGCACTAGCGGGGGGTTCTCCTACGAGCAGTACTTC. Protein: CSASTSGGFSYEQYF.

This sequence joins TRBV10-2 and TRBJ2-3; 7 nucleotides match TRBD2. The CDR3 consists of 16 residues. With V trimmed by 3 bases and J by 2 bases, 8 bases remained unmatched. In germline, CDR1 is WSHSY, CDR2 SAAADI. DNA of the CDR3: TGCGCCAGCAGTGAATCGCGGGGGAGCTACACAGATACGCAGTATTTT. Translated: CASSESRGSYTDTQYF.

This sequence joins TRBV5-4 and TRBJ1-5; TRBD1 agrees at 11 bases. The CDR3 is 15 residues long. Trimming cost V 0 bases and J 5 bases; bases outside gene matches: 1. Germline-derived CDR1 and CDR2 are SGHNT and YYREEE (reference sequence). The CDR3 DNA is TGTGCCAGCAGCTTGGGGACAGGGGGCGATCAGCCCCAGCATTTT. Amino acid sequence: CASSLGTGGDQPQHF.

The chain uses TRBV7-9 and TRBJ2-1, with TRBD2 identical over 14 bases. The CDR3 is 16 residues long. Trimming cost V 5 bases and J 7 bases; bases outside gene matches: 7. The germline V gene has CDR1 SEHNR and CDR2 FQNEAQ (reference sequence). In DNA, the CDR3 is TGTGCCAGCAGCCCGAGACTAGCGGGGGGGCAGAATGAGCAGTTCTTC. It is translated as CASSPRLAGGQNEQFF.

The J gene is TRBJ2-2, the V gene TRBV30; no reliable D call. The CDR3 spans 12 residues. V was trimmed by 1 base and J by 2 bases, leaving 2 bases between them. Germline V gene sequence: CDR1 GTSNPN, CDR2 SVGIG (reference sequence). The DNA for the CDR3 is TGTGCCTGGAGTGGTAACACCGGGGAGCTGTTTTTT. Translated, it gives CAWSGNTGELFF.

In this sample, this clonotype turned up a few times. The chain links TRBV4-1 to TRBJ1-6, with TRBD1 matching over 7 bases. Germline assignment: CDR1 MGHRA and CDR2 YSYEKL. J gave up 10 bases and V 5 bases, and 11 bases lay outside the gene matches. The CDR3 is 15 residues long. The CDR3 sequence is CASSTQGRDGSPLHF. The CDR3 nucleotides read TGCGCCAGCAGCACACAGGGGAGAGATGGCTCACCCCTCCACTTT.

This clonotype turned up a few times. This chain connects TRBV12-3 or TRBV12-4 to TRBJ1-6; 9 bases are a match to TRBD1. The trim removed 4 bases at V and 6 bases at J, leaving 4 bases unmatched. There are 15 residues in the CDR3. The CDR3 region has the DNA TGTGCCAGCAGTTCGACAGGGGGTCGTAATTCACCCCTCCACTTT. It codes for CASSSTGGRNSPLHF.

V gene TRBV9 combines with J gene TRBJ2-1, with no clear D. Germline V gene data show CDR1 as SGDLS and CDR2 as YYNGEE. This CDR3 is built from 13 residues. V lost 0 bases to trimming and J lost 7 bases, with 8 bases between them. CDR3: CASSVATLNEQFF. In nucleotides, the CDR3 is TGTGCCAGCAGCGTAGCGACGTTAAATGAGCAGTTCTTC.

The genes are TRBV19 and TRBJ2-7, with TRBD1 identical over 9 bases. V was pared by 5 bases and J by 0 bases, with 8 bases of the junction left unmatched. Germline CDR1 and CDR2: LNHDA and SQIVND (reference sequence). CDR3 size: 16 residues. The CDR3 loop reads CASSFGTGTISYEQYF. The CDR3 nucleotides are TGTGCCAGTAGTTTCGGGACAGGGACTATCTCCTACGAGCAGTACTTC.

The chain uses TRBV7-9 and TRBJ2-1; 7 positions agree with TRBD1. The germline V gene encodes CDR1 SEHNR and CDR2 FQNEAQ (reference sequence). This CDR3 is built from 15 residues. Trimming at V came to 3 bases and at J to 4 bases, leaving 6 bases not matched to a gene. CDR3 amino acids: CASSFRPGGYNEQFF. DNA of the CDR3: TGTGCCAGCAGCTTTCGTCCAGGGGGTTACAATGAGCAGTTCTTC. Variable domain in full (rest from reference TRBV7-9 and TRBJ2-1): DTGVSQNPRHKITKRGQNVTFRCDPISEHNRLYWYRQTLGQGPEFLTYFQNEAQLEKSRLLSDRFSAERPKGSFSTLEIQRTEQGDSAMYLCASSFRPGGYNEQFFGPGTRLTVL.

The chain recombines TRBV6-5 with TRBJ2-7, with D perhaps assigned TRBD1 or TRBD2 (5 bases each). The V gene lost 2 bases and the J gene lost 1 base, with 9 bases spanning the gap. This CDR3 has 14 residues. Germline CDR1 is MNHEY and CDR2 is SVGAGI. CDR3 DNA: TGTGCCAGCAGTTACCGGGACCGTTCCTACGAGCAGTACTTC. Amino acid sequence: CASSYRDRSYEQYF.

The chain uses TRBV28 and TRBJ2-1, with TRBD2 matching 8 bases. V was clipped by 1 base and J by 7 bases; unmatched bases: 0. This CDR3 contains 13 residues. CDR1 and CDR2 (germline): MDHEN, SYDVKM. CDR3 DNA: TGTGCCAGCAGTTTATCGGGGGGGAATGAGCAGTTCTTC. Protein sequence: CASSLSGGNEQFF.